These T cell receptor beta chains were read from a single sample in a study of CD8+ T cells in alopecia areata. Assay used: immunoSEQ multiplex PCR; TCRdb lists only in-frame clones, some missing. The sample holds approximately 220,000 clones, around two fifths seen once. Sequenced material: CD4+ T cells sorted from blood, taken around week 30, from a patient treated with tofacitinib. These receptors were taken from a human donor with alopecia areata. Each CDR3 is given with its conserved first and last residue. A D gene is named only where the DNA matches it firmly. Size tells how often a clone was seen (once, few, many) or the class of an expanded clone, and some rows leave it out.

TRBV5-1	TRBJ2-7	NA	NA	TGCGCCAGCAGCTTCCCCTCCGCCGAGCAGTACTTC	CASSFPSAEQYF
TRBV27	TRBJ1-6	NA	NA	TGTGCCAGCAGTCCAACGGGGGGGCTACATTCACCCCTCCACTTT	CASSPTGGLHSPLHF
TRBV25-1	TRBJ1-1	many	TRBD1	TGTGCCAGCAGTTTCTCGACAGGGCAAGCTTTCTTT	CASSFSTGQAFF
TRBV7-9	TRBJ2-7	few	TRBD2	TGTGCCAGCAGCCGGACTAGCGGGGCCTCCTACGAGCAGTACTTC	CASSRTSGASYEQYF
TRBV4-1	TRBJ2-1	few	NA	TGCGCCAGCAGCCAGCCCCGGGACTCAAATGAGCAGTTCTTC	CASSQPRDSNEQFF
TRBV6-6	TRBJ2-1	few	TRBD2	TGTGCCAGCTCAGACCGGACTAGCGGGAGGGCAGCGGAGCAGTTCTTC	CASSDRTSGRAAEQFF
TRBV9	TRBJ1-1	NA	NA	TGTGCCAGCAGCGTCCTGACAGGAAGGACTGAAGCTTTCTTT	CASSVLTGRTEAFF
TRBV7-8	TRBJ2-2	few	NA	TGTGCCAGCAGCTTAGCGGGAGTTCCCGGGGAGCTGTTTTTT	CASSLAGVPGELFF
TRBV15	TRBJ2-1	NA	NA	TGTGCCACCAGCAAGGGGAGCTCCTACAATGAGCAGTTCTTC	CATSKGSSYNEQFF
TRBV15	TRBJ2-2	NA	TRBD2	TGTGCCACCAGCAGAGTGACTAGCGGGAGTACCGGGGAGCTGTTTTTT	CATSRVTSGSTGELFF
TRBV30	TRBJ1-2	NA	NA	TGTGCCTGGAGTGCAAGGGACTATGGCTACACCTTC	CAWSARDYGYTF
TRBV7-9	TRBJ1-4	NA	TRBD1	TGTGCCAGCAGCTCAGGGACAGGACTATTGTTGGAGGAAAAACTGTTTTTT	CASSSGTGLLLEEKLFF
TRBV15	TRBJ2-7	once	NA	TGTGCCACCAGCAGAGATGGGTACGAGCAGTACTTC	CATSRDGYEQYF
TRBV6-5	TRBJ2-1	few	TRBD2	TGTGCCAGCAGTTCGGGACTAGCGGGGGTGGTAGATGAGCAGTTCTTC	CASSSGLAGVVDEQFF
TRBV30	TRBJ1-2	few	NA	TGTGCCTGGAGTGTGAGCTGGGGCTACACCTTC	CAWSVSWGYTF
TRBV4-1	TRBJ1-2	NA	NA	TGCGCCAGCAGCCAATTCGGAGTTGGCTACACCTTC	CASSQFGVGYTF
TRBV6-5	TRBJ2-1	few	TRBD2	TGTGCCAGCAGACCCGCCGGGACTAGCATACATGAGCAGTTCTTC	CASRPAGTSIHEQFF
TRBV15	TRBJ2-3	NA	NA	TGTGCCACCAGCAGAGATCGTAGAGTTTATACAGATACGCAGTATTTT	CATSRDRRVYTDTQYF
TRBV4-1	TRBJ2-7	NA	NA	TGCGCCAGCAGCCAAGCCCCCGGGACTCTATACGAGCAGTACTTC	CASSQAPGTLYEQYF
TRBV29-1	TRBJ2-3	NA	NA	TGCAGCGTAGAAATGACCCTGCCAACAGATACGCAGTATTTT	CSVEMTLPTDTQYF
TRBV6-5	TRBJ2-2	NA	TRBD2	TGTGCCAGCAGAGTAGCGGGGAAGGCCGGGGAGCTGTTTTTT	CASRVAGKAGELFF
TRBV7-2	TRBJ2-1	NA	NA	TGTGCCAGCAGCTCCGGGACTCACAATGAGCAGTTCTTC	CASSSGTHNEQFF
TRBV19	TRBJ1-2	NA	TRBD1	TGTGCCAGTAGCGACAGGGGTGGCTATGGCTACACCTTC	CASSDRGGYGYTF
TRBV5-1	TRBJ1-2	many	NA	TGCGCCAGCAGCTTGAATCGGCGGGGGCGGTCCTATGGCTACACCTTC	CASSLNRRGRSYGYTF
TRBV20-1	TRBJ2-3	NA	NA	TGCAGTGCTAGAGATCTAAATACGCAGTATTTT	CSARDLNTQYF
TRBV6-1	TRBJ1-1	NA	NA	TGTGCCAGCAGTAAACAGGGCTTGAACACTGAAGCTTTCTTT	CASSKQGLNTEAFF
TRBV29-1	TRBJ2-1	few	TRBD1	TGCAGCGTCCGGGACAGTACCAATGAGCAGTTCTTC	CSVRDSTNEQFF
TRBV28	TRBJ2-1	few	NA	TGTGCCAGCGGTCCGAGAGGGCAGTTCTTC	CASGPRGQFF
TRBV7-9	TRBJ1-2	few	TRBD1	TGTGCCAGCAGCTTTTGGCCTACAGGGGGAAAAGGCTACACCTTC	CASSFWPTGGKGYTF
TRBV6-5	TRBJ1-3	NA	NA	TGTGCCAGCAGTTACTCGCCCGGCTCTGGAAACACCATATATTTT	CASSYSPGSGNTIYF
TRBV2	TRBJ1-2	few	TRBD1	TGTGCCAGCAGTGAGCGGTGGACAGGGTGGCATGGCTACACCTTC	CASSERWTGWHGYTF
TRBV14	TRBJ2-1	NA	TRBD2	TGTGCCAGCAGCCTGGGACTAGCGGAAGAGCAGTTCTTC	CASSLGLAEEQFF
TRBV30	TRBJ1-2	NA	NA	TGTGCCTGGAGCGAACACCGTCTCTATGGCTACACCTTC	CAWSEHRLYGYTF
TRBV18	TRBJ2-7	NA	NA	TGTGCCAGCTCACGTCAGGGCGTTAACTACGAGCAGTACTTC	CASSRQGVNYEQYF
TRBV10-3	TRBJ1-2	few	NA	TGTGCCATCAGCCCGCAGGGTGTCTATGGCTACACCTTC	CAISPQGVYGYTF
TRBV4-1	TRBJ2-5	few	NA	TGCGCCAGCAGCCAAGATGGCAAGGGGCAGTTTATAGAGACCCAGTACTTC	CASSQDGKGQFIETQYF
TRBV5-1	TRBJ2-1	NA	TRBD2	TGCGCCAGCAGCTTGGGGACTAGCGGGCAGTCGGAGCAGTTCTTC	CASSLGTSGQSEQFF
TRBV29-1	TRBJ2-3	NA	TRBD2	TGCAGCGTTGAGACTAGCGGGAGTGTAGATACGCAGTATTTT	CSVETSGSVDTQYF
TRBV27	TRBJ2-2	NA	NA	TGTGCCAGCAGTAACATCCCCACCGGGGAGCTGTTTTTT	CASSNIPTGELFF
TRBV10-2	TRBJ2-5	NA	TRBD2	TGCGCCAGCAGTGACCCGGGACTAGCGGGATGGCAGTACTTC	CASSDPGLAGWQYF
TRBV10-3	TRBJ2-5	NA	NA	TGTGCCATCAGACTGGGACTTTCACAAGAGACCCAGTACTTC	CAIRLGLSQETQYF